This T cell receptor beta chain was recorded in a study of blood T cell repertoires in COVID-19. At the level of the study: The analysed material was cDNA or gDNA that came from T cells, B-cell-depleted T cells, or PBMCs.

Profiled with immunoSEQ multiplex PCR; TCRdb holds only in-frame clones, not every one. The sample consists of hundreds of thousands of clones, roughly 90% of them appearing once. From germline, CDR1 is MGHDK and CDR2 SYGVNS. The junction had 2 bases not matched to a gene; V was cut back by 3 bases and J by 6 bases. The CDR3 sequence is 13 residues long. Sequences were obtained from peripheral blood. The sequence was obtained from a woman aged 25 to 39 with COVID-19, enrolled during active disease. The V gene is TRBV25-1, the J gene TRBJ1-2; 9 bases match TRBD1. CDR3 nucleotide sequence: TGTGCCAGCAGTGAGGGACAGGGAAATGGCTACACCTTC. Amino acid sequence: CASSEGQGNGYTF.